These 16 T cell receptor beta chains came from one sample sequenced in a study of T-cell memory formation after mild COVID-19 (dated by TCRdb to the early 2020s). The library was built by means of 5' RACE. The instrument given in TCRdb is Illumina NovaSeq 6000. TCRdb's own reprocessing of the public reads used fastp at Q25 and MiXCR and kept productive beta chains. One record per CDR3 amino acid sequence lists the most common genes and DNA. Here the sample has roughly 130,000 distinct CDR3 sequences; 5% to 6.5% occur a single time. The ten biggest clones cover roughly 2% of the sample. Sequencing used PBMCs or a T cell subset sorted from them (not recorded which). All receptors derive from an adult woman who had mild COVID-19 (a few samples of this study predate the infection). The sample titles of this study are shuffled in the database, so cell type and time point are left out; the donor was told from shared clones.

This clonotype has at least ten counts. V is TRBV6-5 and J is TRBJ2-5; D is possibly TRBD1 (6 bases). Germline CDR1 and CDR2: MNHEY and SVGAGI. The CDR3 covers 13 residues. Trimming cost V 7 bases and J 5 bases, with 14 bases left between them. The CDR3, as DNA: TGTGCCAGCAAGTACAGGGAGCAGGAGACCCAGTACTTC. This codes for CASKYREQETQYF.

In its sample, this clonotype was seen many times. V and J are TRBV20-1 and TRBJ2-3, with 10 bases identical to TRBD2. Germline CDR1 reads DFQATT; CDR2 reads SNEGSKA (reference sequence). Losses at the gene ends were 0 bases for V and 3 bases for J; bases not matched to a gene: 3. The CDR3 covers 15 residues. For the CDR3, the DNA is TGCAGTGCTAGAGATCTACTAGCGGGGACAGATACGCAGTATTTT. It translates to CSARDLLAGTDTQYF.

In this sample, this clonotype turned up many times. The chain recombines TRBV25-1 with TRBJ2-3; 7 bases are shared with TRBD2. This CDR3 contains 16 residues. J lost 1 base, V lost 6 bases, and 10 bases had no gene match. The germline gives CDR1 MGHDK, CDR2 SYGVNS. The CDR3, as DNA: TGTGCCAGCAGCCCGACTAGCCTAGGGGGCACAGATACGCAGTATTTT. As protein: CASSPTSLGGTDTQYF.

This clonotype was seen only a few times. This chain connects TRBV5-1 to TRBJ2-1; TRBD2 matches at 8 bases. The CDR3 extends over 14 amino acids. The germline V gene encodes CDR1 SGHRS and CDR2 YFSETQ. Unmatched junction bases numbered 8, after V lost 6 bases and J lost 6 bases. CDR3 sequence reads: CASTARGGSNEQFF. CDR3 in DNA: TGCGCCAGCACCGCCCGGGGGGGTAGCAATGAGCAGTTCTTC. The variable domain in full, with the rest retrieved from reference TRBV5-1 and TRBJ2-1, is KAGVTQTPRYLIKTRGQQVTLSCSPISGHRSVSWYQQTPGQGLQFLFEYFSETQRNKGNFPGRFSGRQFSNSRSEMNVSTLELGDSALYLCASTARGGSNEQFFGPGTRLTVL.

This clonotype was counted many times. The chain recombines TRBV24-1 with TRBJ2-1; D gene unclear. Germline values: CDR1 KGHDR, CDR2 SFDVKD. V lost 2 bases and J 6 bases, leaving 10 bases between the germline ends. The CDR3 runs to 14 residues. DNA of the CDR3: TGTGCCACCAGTGATTCCTCGATAGGCAATGAGCAGTTCTTC. Amino acid sequence: CATSDSSIGNEQFF.

This clonotype was detected only a few times. The chain uses TRBV20-1 and TRBJ1-6; D remains unclear. CDR1 is DFQATT and CDR2 is SNEGSKA in the germline V gene (reference sequence). The CDR3 has 15 amino acids. Trimming stripped 0 bases from V and 11 bases from J, with 17 bases between. The CDR3 DNA sequence: TGCAGTGCTAGAGATCAGAGGGCTCCCACGGCACCCCTCCACTTT. Its translation is CSARDQRAPTAPLHF.

This sequence joins TRBV30 and TRBJ2-3; D is uncertain. The V end lost 0 bases, the J end lost 2 bases, and 9 bases lay between the germline ends. CDR3 size: 14 residues. Germline V gives CDR1 GTSNPN, CDR2 SVGIG (reference sequence). The CDR3 sequence: CAWSVGGVTDTQYF. For the CDR3, the DNA is TGTGCCTGGAGTGTAGGTGGAGTCACAGATACGCAGTATTTT.

This clonotype was detected only a few times. The chain uses TRBV9 and TRBJ2-5; the D gene is possibly TRBD2 (6 bases). The CDR3 runs 15 residues. Germline V gene sequence: CDR1 SGDLS, CDR2 YYNGEE. Trimming removed 1 base at V and 0 bases at J, with 10 bases between. CDR3 protein: CASSVQSGYQETQYF. CDR3 bases: TGTGCCAGCAGCGTACAGAGCGGGTACCAAGAGACCCAGTACTTC.

This chain joins TRBV5-1 and TRBJ1-2; a possible D gene is TRBD1 (5 bases). Trimming took off 5 bases at V and 8 bases at J, with 13 bases between the two ends. CDR3 length: 12 residues. CDR1 is SGHRS, CDR2 YFSETQ, per germline. CDR3 DNA sequence: TGCGCCAGCAGTGCCGCTGGGGACGGCTACACCTTC. This sequence encodes CASSAAGDGYTF.

The CDR3 region is CASSRQGDQPQHF. CDR3 coding DNA: TGTGCCAGCAGCAGGCAGGGCGATCAGCCCCAGCATTTT. The genes are TRBV9 and TRBJ1-5; possibly TRBD1 for D (5 bases). Trimming cost V 4 bases and J 5 bases, with 10 bases left between them. CDR1 is SGDLS and CDR2 is YYNGEE in the germline V gene. CDR3 length: 13 amino acids.

The chain uses TRBV12-3 or TRBV12-4 and TRBJ1-2, with 8 bases aligning to TRBD1. The length of the CDR3 is 15 residues. Trimming cost V 3 bases and J 8 bases; bases outside gene matches: 11. CDR3 residues: CASSFGVDRGGGYTF. The DNA for the CDR3 is TGTGCCAGCAGTTTCGGCGTTGACAGGGGAGGCGGCTACACCTTC.

This clonotype appeared many times. The chain has TRBV7-2 and TRBJ2-3, with D perhaps assigned TRBD1 or TRBD2 (5 bases each). Trimming took off 0 bases at V and 0 bases at J, with 13 bases between the two ends. The germline V gene has CDR1 SGHTA and CDR2 FQGNSA. The CDR3 runs to 17 residues. CDR3 region: CASSLAAGTISTDTQYF. The CDR3 DNA reads TGTGCCAGCAGCTTAGCGGCCGGGACCATCAGCACAGATACGCAGTATTTT.

Concerning this clonotype: Its ends do not fully match the called genes, so a read error is possible. This sequence joins TRBV12-3 or TRBV12-4 and TRBJ2-5; D is undetermined. The CDR3 sequence is 14 residues long. The CDR3 protein is CASSSRKPEETKYF. DNA for the CDR3: TGTGCCAGCAGTTCTCGGAAACCCGAGGAGACCAAGTACTTC.

This clonotype was observed many times. The chain joins TRBV14 to TRBJ2-7; TRBD1 matches at 9 bases. V dropped 1 base and J dropped 2; count of bases not matched to a gene: 9. Germline CDR1 reads SGHDN; CDR2 reads FVKESK. This CDR3 region has 17 residues. This chain's CDR3 is CASSQVFGTGWPYEQYF. CDR3 DNA: TGTGCCAGCAGCCAAGTATTCGGGACAGGGTGGCCCTACGAGCAGTACTTC.

Only a few counts were recorded for this clonotype. This chain links TRBV2 with TRBJ1-2; unclear D gene. The ends were cut back, 6 bases at V and 7 bases at J, with 21 bases in the middle. This CDR3 spans 15 amino acids. Per germline, CDR1 SNHLY and CDR2 FYNNEI. The CDR3 loop reads CASRGRAALGSGYTF. The CDR3 nucleotides read TGTGCCAGCAGGGGTAGGGCCGCTTTGGGATCTGGCTACACCTTC.

This sequence joins TRBV18 and TRBJ1-1; D perhaps matches TRBD1 (6 bases). Trimming stripped 3 bases from V and 2 bases from J, with 31 bases between. The CDR3 has 21 residues. Germline V gives CDR1 KGHSH, CDR2 LQKENI. CDR3 residues: CASSPPLKSIQGLGRNTEAFF. The CDR3 coding sequence is TGTGCCAGCTCACCTCCCTTGAAATCGATCCAGGGGCTGGGGAGAAACACTGAAGCTTTCTTT.